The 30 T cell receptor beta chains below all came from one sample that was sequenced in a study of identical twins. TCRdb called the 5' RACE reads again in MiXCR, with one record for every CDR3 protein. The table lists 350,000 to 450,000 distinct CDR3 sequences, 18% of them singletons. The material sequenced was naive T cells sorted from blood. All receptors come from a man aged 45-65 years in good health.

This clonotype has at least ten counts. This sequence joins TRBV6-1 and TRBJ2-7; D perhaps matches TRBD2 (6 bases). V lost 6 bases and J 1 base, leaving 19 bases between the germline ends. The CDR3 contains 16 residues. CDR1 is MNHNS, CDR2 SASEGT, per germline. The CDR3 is CASRGTGGLFSYEQYF. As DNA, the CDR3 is TGTGCCAGCAGGGGGACCGGGGGACTCTTTTCCTACGAGCAGTACTTC.

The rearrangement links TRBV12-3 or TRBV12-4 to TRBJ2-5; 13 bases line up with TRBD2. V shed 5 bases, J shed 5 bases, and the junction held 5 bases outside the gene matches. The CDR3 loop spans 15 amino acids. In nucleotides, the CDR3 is TGTGCCAGCAGTGGACTAGCGGGGGATAGTGAGACCCAGTACTTC. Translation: CASSGLAGDSETQYF.

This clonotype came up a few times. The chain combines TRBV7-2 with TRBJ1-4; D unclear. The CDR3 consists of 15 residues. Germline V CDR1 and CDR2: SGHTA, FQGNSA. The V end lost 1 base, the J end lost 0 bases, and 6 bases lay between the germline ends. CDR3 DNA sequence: TGTGCCAGCAGCTTAGAGAAGTCAACTAATGAAAAACTGTTTTTT. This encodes CASSLEKSTNEKLFF.

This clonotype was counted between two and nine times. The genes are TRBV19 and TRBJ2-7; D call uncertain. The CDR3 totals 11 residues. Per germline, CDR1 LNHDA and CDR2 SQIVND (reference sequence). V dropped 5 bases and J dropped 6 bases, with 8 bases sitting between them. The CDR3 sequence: CASSPPFEQYF. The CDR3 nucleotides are TGTGCCAGTAGTCCCCCATTCGAGCAGTACTTC. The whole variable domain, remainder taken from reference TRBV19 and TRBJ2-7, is DGGITQSPKYLFRKEGQNVTLSCEQNLNHDAMYWYRQDPGQGLRLIYYSQIVNDFQKGDIAEGYSVSREKKESFPLTVTSAQKNPTAFYLCASSPPFEQYFGPGTRLTVT.

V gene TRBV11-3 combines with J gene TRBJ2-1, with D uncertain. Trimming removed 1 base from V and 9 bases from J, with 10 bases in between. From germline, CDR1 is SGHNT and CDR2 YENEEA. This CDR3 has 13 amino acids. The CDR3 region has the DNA TGTGCCAGCAGCTTAGGAATTTCTGGTGAGCAGTTCTTC. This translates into CASSLGISGEQFF.

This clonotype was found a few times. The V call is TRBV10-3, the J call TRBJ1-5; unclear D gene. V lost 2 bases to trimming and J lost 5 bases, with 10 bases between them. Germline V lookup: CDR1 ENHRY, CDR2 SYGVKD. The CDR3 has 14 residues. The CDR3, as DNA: TGTGCCATCAGTGAGCAGCAGTCGCATCAGCCCCAGCATTTT. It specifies CAISEQQSHQPQHF.

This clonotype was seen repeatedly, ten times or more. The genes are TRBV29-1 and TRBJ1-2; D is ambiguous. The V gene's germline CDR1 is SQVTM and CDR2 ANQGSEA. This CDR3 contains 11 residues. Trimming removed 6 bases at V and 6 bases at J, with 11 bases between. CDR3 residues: CSVAPANGYTF. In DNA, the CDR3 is TGCAGCGTCGCCCCCGCTAATGGCTACACCTTC. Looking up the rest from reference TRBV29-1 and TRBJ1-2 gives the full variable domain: SAVISQKPSRDICQRGTSLTIQCQVDSQVTMMFWYRQQPGQSLTLIATANQGSEATYESGFVIDKFPISRPNLTFSTLTVSNMSPEDSSIYLCSVAPANGYTFGSGTRLTVV.

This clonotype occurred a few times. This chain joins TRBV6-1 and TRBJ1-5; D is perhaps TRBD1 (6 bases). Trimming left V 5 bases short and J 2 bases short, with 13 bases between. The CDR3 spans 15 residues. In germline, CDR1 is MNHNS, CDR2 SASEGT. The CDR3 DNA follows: TGTGCCAGCAGTCCAACAGGGAGTGGCAATCAGCCCCAGCATTTT. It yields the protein CASSPTGSGNQPQHF.

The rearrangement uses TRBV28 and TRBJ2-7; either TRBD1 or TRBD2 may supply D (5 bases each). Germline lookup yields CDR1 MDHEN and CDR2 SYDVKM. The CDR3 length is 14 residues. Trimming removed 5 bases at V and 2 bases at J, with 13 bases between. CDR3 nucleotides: TGTGCCAGCAGTCGACAGACGGGACCCTACGAGCAGTACTTC. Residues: CASSRQTGPYEQYF. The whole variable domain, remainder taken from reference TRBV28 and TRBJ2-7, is DVKVTQSSRYLVKRTGEKVFLECVQDMDHENMFWYRQDPGLGLRLIYFSYDVKMKEKGDIPEGYSVSREKKERFSLILESASTNQTSMYLCASSRQTGPYEQYFGPGTRLTVT.

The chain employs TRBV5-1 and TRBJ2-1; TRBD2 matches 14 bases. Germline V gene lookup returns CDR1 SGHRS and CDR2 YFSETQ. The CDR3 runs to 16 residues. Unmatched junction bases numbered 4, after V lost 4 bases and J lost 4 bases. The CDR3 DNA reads TGCGCCAGCAGCCCGACTAGCGGGAGGGGATACAATGAGCAGTTCTTC. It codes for CASSPTSGRGYNEQFF.

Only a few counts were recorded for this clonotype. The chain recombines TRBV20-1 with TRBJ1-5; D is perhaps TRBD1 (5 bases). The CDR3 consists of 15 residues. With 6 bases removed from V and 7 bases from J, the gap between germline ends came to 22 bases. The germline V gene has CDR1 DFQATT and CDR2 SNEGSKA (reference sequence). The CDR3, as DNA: TGCAGTGCGAGAAAAGGGACTGAATGGGGACAGCCCCAGCATTTT. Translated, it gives CSARKGTEWGQPQHF.

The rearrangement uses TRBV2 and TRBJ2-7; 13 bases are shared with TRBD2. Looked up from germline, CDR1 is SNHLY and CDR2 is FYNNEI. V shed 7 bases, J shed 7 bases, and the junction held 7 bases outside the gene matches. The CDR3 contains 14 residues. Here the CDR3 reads CASIGLAGVLEQYF. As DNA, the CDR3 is TGTGCCAGCATAGGACTAGCGGGGGTCTTAGAGCAGTACTTC.

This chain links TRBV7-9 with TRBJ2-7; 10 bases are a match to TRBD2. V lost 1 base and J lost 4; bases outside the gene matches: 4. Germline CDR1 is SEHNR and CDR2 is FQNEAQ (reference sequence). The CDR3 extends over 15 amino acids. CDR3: CASSLEGLAAYEQYF. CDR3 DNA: TGTGCCAGCAGCTTAGAAGGACTAGCGGCATACGAGCAGTACTTC.

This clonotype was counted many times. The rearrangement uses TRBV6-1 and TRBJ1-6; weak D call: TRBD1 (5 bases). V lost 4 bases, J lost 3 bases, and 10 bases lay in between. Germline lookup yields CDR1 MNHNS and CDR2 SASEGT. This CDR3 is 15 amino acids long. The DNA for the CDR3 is TGTGCCAGCAGTGCTGGGGCCCTCTATAATTCACCCCTCCACTTT. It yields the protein CASSAGALYNSPLHF.

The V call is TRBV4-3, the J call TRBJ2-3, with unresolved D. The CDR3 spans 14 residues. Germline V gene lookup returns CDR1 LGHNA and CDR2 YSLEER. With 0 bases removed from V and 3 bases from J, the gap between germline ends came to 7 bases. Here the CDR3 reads CASSQDVDTDTQYF. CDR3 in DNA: TGCGCCAGCAGCCAAGACGTAGATACAGATACGCAGTATTTT.

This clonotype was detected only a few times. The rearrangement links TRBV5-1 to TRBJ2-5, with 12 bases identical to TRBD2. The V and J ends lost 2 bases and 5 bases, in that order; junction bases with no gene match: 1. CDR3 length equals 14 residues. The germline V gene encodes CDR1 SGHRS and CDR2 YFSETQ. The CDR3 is CASSFLAGGETQYF. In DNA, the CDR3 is TGCGCCAGCAGCTTCCTAGCGGGAGGGGAGACCCAGTACTTC.

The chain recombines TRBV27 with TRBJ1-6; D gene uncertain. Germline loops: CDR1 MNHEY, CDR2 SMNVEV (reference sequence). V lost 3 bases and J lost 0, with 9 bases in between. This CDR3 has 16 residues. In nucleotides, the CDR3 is TGTGCCAGCAGTTTCGGAGAGAGCTCCTATAATTCACCCCTCCACTTT. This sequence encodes CASSFGESSYNSPLHF.

CDR3: CASSQDWGAVRGNEQFF. The CDR3 DNA follows: TGTGCCAGCAGCCAAGATTGGGGAGCGGTACGGGGCAATGAGCAGTTCTTC. The chain employs TRBV4-2 and TRBJ2-1; TRBD2 is a possible D gene (5 bases). V was cut by 0 bases and J by 6 bases, with 18 bases left in between. The germline CDR1 and CDR2 sequences are LGHNA and YNFKEQ. The CDR3 is 17 residues long.

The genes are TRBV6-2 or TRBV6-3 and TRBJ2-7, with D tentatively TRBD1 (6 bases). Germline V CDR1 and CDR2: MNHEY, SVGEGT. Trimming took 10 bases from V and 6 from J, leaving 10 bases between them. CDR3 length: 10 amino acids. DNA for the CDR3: TGTGCCACCGCAGGGGTCGAGCAGTACTTC. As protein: CATAGVEQYF.

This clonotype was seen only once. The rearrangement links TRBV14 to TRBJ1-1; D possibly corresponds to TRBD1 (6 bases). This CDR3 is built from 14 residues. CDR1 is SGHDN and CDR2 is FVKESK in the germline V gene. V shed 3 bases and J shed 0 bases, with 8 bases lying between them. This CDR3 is CASSHRTVNTEAFF. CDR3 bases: TGTGCCAGCAGCCATCGGACAGTGAACACTGAAGCTTTCTTT.

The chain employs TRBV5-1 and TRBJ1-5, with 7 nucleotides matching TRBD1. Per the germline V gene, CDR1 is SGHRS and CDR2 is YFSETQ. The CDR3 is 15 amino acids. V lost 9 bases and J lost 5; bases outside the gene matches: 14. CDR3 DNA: TGCGCCACGTCCAAGGGCCCAGGGGGGGATCAGCCCCAGCATTTT. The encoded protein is CATSKGPGGDQPQHF.

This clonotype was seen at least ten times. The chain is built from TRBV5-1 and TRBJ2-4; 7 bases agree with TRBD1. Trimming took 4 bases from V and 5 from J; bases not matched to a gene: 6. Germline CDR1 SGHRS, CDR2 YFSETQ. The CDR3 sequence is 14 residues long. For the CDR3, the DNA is TGCGCCAGCAGCACCGACAGGGTGGAAAACATTCAGTACTTC. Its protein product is CASSTDRVENIQYF.

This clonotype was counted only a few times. CDR3 residues: CASGLGTYEQYF. CDR3 coding DNA: TGCGCCAGCGGGCTGGGGACCTACGAGCAGTACTTC. The chain has TRBV5-1 and TRBJ2-7, with D uncertain. Germline V gene lookup returns CDR1 SGHRS and CDR2 YFSETQ. V was trimmed by 7 bases and J by 2 bases, leaving 10 bases between them. This CDR3 spans 12 amino acids.

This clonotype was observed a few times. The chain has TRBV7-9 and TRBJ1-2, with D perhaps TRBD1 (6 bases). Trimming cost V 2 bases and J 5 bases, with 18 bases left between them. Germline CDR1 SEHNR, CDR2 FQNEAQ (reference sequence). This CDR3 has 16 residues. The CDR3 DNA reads TGTGCCAGCAGCTTAAGCTACAATACAGGGCCTTATGGCTACACCTTC. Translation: CASSLSYNTGPYGYTF.

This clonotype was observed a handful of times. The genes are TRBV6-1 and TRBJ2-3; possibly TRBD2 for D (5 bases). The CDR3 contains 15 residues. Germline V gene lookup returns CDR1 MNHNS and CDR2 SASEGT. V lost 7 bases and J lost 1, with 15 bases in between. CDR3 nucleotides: TGTGCCAGCAAATGGAGCGGAAGTCGCACAGATACGCAGTATTTT. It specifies CASKWSGSRTDTQYF.

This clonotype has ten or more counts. As DNA, the CDR3 is TGTGCCAGCGGGTACTCTGGGGCCAACGTCCTGACTTTC. Amino acid sequence: CASGYSGANVLTF. The gene calls are TRBV12-3 or TRBV12-4 and TRBJ2-6; D is ambiguous. The germline V and J ends were trimmed by 8 bases and 0 bases, with 5 bases remaining between them. The CDR3 is 13 amino acids.

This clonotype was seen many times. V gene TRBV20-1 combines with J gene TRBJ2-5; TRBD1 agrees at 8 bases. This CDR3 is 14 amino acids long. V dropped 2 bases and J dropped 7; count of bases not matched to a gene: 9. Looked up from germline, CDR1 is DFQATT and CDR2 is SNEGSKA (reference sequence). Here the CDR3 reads CSARFTGGRGTQYF. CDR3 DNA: TGCAGTGCTAGATTCACAGGGGGACGCGGGACCCAGTACTTC.

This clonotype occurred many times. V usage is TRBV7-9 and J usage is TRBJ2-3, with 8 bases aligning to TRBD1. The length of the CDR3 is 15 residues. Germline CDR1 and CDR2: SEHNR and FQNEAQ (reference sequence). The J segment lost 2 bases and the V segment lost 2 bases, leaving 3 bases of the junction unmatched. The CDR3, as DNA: TGTGCCAGCAGCTTAACAGGGGGTGACACAGATACGCAGTATTTT. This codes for CASSLTGGDTDTQYF.

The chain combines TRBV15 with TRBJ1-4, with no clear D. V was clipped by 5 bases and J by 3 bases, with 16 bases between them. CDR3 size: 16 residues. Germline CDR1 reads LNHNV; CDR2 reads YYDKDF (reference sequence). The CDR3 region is CATSQDRIDPNEKLFF. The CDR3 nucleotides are TGTGCCACCAGCCAAGATCGGATTGATCCTAATGAAAAACTGTTTTTT.

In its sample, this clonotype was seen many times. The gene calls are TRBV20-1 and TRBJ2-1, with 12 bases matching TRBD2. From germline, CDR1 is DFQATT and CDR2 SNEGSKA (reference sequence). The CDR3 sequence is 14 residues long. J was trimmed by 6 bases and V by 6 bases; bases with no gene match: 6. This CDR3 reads CSAETSGRSNEQFF. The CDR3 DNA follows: TGCAGTGCCGAGACTAGCGGGAGATCCAATGAGCAGTTCTTC.